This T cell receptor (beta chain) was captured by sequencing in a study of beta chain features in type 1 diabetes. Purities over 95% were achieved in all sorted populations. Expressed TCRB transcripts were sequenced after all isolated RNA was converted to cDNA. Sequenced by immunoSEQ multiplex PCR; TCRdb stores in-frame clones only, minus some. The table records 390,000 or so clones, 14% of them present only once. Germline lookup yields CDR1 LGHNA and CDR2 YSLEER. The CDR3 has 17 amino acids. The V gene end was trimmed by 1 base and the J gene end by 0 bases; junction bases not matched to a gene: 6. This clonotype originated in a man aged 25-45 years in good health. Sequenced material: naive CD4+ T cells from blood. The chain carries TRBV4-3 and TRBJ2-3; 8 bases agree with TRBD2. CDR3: CASSQAISGVSTDTQYF. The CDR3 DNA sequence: TGCGCCAGCAGCCAAGCCATTAGCGGGGTTAGCACAGATACGCAGTATTTT.